The next 10 T cell receptor beta chains were all read from a single sample in a study of chemoradiotherapy in HPV16-positive cancers. The data were produced by immunoSEQ multiplex PCR, yet TCRdb's version contains in-frame clones alone and is incomplete. Of 6,800 or so clones in the sample, almost 80% were seen once. The sample was taken from a patient who underwent chemoradiotherapy. All receptors derive from a human donor with HPV-associated anogenital cancer.

This chain joins TRBV9 and TRBJ2-5; TRBD2 matches at 9 bases. The CDR3 has 16 amino acids. Germline values: CDR1 SGDLS, CDR2 YYNGEE. Germline trimming cut 0 bases from V and 4 bases from J; bases unmatched to any gene: 7. In DNA, the CDR3 is TGTGCCAGCAGCGTAGCTGCTAGCGGGGTACTAGAGACCCAGTACTTC. It encodes CASSVAASGVLETQYF.

The chain joins TRBV4-1 to TRBJ1-1, with D uncertain. CDR1 and CDR2 (germline): MGHRA, YSYEKL. The length of the CDR3 is 14 residues. The germline V and J ends were trimmed by 4 bases and 3 bases, with 12 bases remaining between them. CDR3 nucleotide sequence: TGCGCCAGCAGCCCCCGGTGGAGGGACACTGAAGCTTTCTTT. As protein: CASSPRWRDTEAFF.

Comment on this clone: At one end, the junction sequence differs from germline, possibly due to a read error. The chain couples TRBV27 to TRBJ1-4; 8 nucleotides agree with TRBD1. The germline gives CDR1 MNHEY, CDR2 SMNVEV (reference sequence). CDR3 length equals 16 residues. DNA of the CDR3: TGCGCCACCCGGGACAGGACACAGGGGACTAATGAAAAACTGTTTTTT. Its protein is CATRDRTQGTNEKLFF. The whole variable domain, filled in from reference TRBV27 and TRBJ1-4, reads EAQVTQNPRYLITVTGKKLTVTCSQNMNHEYMSWYRQDPGLGLRQIYYSMNVEVTDKGDVPEGYKVSRKEKRNFPLILESPSPNQTSLYFCATRDRTQGTNEKLFFGSGTQLSVL.

The chain employs TRBV30 and TRBJ1-2; 7 positions match TRBD1. Germline trimming cut 2 bases from V and 8 bases from J; bases unmatched to any gene: 11. This CDR3 comprises 14 residues. Germline CDR1 is GTSNPN and CDR2 is SVGIG (reference sequence). CDR3 sequence (DNA): TGTGCCTGGAGTCCAATTTCACAGGGGTACGGCTACACCTTC. Its translation is CAWSPISQGYGYTF.

Only a few counts were recorded for this clone. This chain uses TRBV6-6 with TRBJ1-2; D is uncertain. V was trimmed by 6 bases and J by 8 bases, leaving 13 bases between them. CDR1 is MNHNY and CDR2 is SVGAGI in the germline V gene (reference sequence). The CDR3 contains 12 residues. CDR3 nucleotides: TGTGCCAGCAGCCCAAGTACTGTAGGCTACACCTTC. It is translated as CASSPSTVGYTF.

The chain couples TRBV27 to TRBJ2-1; TRBD2 matches 13 bases. Germline CDR1 reads MNHEY; CDR2 reads SMNVEV (reference sequence). The V gene end was trimmed by 5 bases and the J gene end by 4 bases; junction bases not matched to a gene: 5. CDR3 length: 16 amino acids. The CDR3 sequence is CASSPQTSGGYNEQFF. The CDR3, as DNA: TGTGCCAGCAGTCCCCAGACTAGCGGGGGGTACAATGAGCAGTTCTTC.

J is TRBJ1-5 and V is TRBV28, with D maybe TRBD1 (6 bases). The CDR3 has 15 amino acids. V gave up 1 base and J gave up 4 bases, with 11 bases separating them. Germline CDR1 reads MDHEN; CDR2 reads SYDVKM. CDR3 protein: CASSLSGRGNQPQHF. CDR3 DNA: TGTGCCAGCAGTTTATCCGGCAGGGGTAATCAGCCCCAGCATTTT.

The chain recombines TRBV29-1 with TRBJ1-4, with D tentatively TRBD1 (5 bases). The germline CDR1 and CDR2 sequences are SQVTM and ANQGSEA. This CDR3 has 13 amino acids. V was cut by 7 bases and J by 3 bases, with 12 bases left in between. Here the CDR3 reads CSAHGTANEKLFF. The CDR3, as DNA: TGCAGCGCCCACGGGACGGCTAATGAAAAACTGTTTTTT.

V is TRBV27 and J is TRBJ2-7, with D unresolved. Between the trimmed V and J ends, which lost 7 bases and 2 bases, there was a span of 15 bases. CDR1 and CDR2 (germline): MNHEY, SMNVEV (reference sequence). The CDR3 spans 14 residues. The CDR3 nucleotides read TGTGCCAGCAAATATTCTGTCCCTGCCTACGAGCAGTACTTC. Protein: CASKYSVPAYEQYF.

The table lists this clone with a few counts. This rearrangement joins TRBV6-5 to TRBJ1-5; D not certain. The CDR3 has 12 amino acids. Germline V gene sequence: CDR1 MNHEY, CDR2 SVGAGI. Trimming took 8 bases from V and 5 from J, leaving 10 bases between them. CDR3 protein: CASHTRDQPQHF. CDR3 DNA sequence: TGTGCCAGCCACACCCGAGATCAGCCCCAGCATTTT.